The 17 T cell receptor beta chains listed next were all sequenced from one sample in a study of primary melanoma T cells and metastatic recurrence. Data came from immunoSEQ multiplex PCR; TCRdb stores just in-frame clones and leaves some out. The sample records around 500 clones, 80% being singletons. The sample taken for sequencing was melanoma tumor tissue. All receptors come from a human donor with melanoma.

The CDR3 reads CAWSDYGTGELFF. Here the CDR3 DNA reads TGTGCCTGGAGTGACTACGGAACCGGGGAGCTGTTTTTT. The rearrangement joins TRBV30 to TRBJ2-2; unclear D gene. V lost 1 base and J 5 bases, leaving 8 bases between the germline ends. The CDR3 totals 13 residues. The germline V gene encodes CDR1 GTSNPN and CDR2 SVGIG (reference sequence). Variable domain in full (rest from reference TRBV30 and TRBJ2-2): SQTIHQWPATLVQPVGSPLSLECTVEGTSNPNLYWYRQAAGRGLQLLFYSVGIGQISSEVPQNLSASRPQDRQFILSSKKLLLSDSGFYLCAWSDYGTGELFFGEGSRLTVL.

This CDR3 reads CASSPTGALTGELFF. In DNA, the CDR3 is TGTGCCAGCAGCCCGACAGGGGCGCTCACCGGGGAGCTGTTTTTT. J is TRBJ2-2 and V is TRBV11-3; 8 nucleotides agree with TRBD1. The V and J ends lost 5 bases and 4 bases, in that order; junction bases with no gene match: 6. This CDR3 has 15 residues. Looked up from germline, CDR1 is SGHNT and CDR2 is YENEEA.

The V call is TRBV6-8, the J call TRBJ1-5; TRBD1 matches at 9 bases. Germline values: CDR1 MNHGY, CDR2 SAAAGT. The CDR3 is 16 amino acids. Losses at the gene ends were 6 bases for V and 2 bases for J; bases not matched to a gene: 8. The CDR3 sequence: CASSSGQGFGNQPQHF. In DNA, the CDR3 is TGTGCCAGCAGCTCGGGACAGGGTTTTGGCAATCAGCCCCAGCATTTT.

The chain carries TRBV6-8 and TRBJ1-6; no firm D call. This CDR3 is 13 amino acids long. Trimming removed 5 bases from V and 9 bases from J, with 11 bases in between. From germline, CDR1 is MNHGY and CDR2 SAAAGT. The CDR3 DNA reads TGTGCCAGCAGTATGGTCGCGAGTTCACCCCTCCACTTT. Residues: CASSMVASSPLHF.

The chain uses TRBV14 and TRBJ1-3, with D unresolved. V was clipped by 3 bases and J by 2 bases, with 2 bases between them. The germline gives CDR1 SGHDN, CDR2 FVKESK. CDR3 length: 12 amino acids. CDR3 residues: CASSHPGNTIYF. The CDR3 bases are TGTGCCAGCAGCCACCCTGGAAACACCATATATTTT. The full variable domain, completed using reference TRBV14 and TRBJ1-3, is EAGVTQFPSHSVIEKGQTVTLRCDPISGHDNLYWYRRVMGKEIKFLLHFVKESKQDESGMPNNRFLAERTGGTYSTLKVQPAELEDSGVYFCASSHPGNTIYFGEGSWLTVV.

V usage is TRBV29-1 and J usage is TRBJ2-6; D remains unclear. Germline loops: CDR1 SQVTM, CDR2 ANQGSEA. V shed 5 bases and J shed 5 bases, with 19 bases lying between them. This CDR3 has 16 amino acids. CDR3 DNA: TGCAGCGTTAACGCCAGCATACAAAGTCGGGCCAACGTCCTGACTTTC. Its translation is CSVNASIQSRANVLTF.

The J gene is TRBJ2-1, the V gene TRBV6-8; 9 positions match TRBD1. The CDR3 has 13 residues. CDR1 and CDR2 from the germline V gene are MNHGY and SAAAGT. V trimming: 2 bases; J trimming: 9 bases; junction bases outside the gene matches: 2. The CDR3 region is CASSYGTGIEQFF. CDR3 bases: TGTGCCAGCAGTTACGGGACAGGGATTGAGCAGTTCTTC.

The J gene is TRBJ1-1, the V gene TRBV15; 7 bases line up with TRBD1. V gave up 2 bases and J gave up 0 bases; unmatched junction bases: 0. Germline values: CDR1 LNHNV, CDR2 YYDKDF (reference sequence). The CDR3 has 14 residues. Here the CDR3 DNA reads TGTGCCACCAGCAGAACAGGGGTGAACACTGAAGCTTTCTTT. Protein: CATSRTGVNTEAFF. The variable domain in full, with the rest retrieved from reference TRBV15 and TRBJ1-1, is DAMVIQNPRYQVTQFGKPVTLSCSQTLNHNVMYWYQQKSSQAPKLLFHYYDKDFNNEADTPDNFQSRRPNTSFCFLDIRSPGLGDTAMYLCATSRTGVNTEAFFGQGTRLTVV.

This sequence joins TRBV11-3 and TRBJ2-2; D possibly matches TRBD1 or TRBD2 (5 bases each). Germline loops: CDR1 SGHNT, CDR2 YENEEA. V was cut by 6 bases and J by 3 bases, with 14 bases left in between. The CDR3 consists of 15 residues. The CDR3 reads CASSPQGTHTGELFF. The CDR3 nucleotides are TGTGCCAGCAGTCCTCAAGGGACCCACACCGGGGAGCTGTTTTTT.

The CDR3 loop reads CASSYGGPFNEQYF. The CDR3 nucleotides read TGTGCCAGCAGTTATGGTGGTCCCTTTAACGAGCAGTACTTC. The rearrangement links TRBV6-8 to TRBJ2-7; D is unclear. Per germline, CDR1 MNHGY and CDR2 SAAAGT. Trimming took off 3 bases at V and 5 bases at J, with 14 bases between the two ends. The length of the CDR3 is 14 residues.

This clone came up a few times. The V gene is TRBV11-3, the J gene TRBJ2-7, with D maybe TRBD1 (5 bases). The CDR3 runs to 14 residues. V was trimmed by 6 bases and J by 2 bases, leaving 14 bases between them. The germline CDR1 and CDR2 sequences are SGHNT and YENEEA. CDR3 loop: CASSDLDRPYEQYF. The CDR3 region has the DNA TGTGCCAGCAGTGACCTCGACAGACCCTACGAGCAGTACTTC.

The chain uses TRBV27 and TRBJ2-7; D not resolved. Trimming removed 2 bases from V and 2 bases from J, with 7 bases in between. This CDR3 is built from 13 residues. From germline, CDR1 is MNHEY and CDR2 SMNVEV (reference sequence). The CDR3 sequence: CASSLGVAYEQYF. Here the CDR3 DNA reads TGTGCCAGCAGTTTAGGGGTAGCCTACGAGCAGTACTTC.

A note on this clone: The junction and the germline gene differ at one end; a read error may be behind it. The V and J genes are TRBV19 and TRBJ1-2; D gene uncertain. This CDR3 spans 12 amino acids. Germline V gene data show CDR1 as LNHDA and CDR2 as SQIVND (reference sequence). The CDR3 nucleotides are TGTGCCAGTAAAGGCGTCGACTATGGCTATACCTTC. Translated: CASKGVDYGYTF.

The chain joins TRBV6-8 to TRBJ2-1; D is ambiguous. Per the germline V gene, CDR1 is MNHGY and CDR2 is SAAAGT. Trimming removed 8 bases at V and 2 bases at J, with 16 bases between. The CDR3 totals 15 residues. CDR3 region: CASRTTLTPYNEQFF. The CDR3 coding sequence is TGTGCCAGCCGTACCACTCTAACTCCCTACAATGAGCAGTTCTTC.

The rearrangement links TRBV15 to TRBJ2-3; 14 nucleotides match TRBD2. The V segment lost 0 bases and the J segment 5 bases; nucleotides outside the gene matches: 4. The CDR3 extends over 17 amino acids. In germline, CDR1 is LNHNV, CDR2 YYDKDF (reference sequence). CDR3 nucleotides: TGTGCCACCAGCAGAGAGGGCGGGACTAGCGGGGGAGATACGCAGTATTTT. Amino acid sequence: CATSREGGTSGGDTQYF. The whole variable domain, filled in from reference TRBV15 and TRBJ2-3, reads DAMVIQNPRYQVTQFGKPVTLSCSQTLNHNVMYWYQQKSSQAPKLLFHYYDKDFNNEADTPDNFQSRRPNTSFCFLDIRSPGLGDTAMYLCATSREGGTSGGDTQYFGPGTRLTVL.

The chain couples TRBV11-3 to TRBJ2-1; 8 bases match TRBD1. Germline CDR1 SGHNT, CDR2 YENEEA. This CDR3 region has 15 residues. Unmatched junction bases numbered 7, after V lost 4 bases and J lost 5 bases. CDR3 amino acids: CASSSGQGINNEQFF. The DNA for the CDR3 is TGTGCCAGCAGCTCCGGACAGGGAATTAACAATGAGCAGTTCTTC.

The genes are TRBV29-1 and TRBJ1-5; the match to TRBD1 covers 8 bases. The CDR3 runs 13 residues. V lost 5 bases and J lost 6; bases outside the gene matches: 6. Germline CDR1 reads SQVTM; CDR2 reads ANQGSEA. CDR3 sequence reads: CSVSGGVGQPQHF. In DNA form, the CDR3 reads TGCAGCGTTTCAGGGGGCGTAGGTCAGCCCCAGCATTTT.